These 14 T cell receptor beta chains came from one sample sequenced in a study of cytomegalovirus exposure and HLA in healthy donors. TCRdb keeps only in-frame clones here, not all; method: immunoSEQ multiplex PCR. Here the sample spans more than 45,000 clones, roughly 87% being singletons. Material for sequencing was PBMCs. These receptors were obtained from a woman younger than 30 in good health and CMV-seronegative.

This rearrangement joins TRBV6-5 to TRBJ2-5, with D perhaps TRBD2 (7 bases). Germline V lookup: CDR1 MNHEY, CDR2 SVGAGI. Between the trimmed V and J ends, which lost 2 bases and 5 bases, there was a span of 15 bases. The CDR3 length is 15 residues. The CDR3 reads CASSYPDKGGETQYF. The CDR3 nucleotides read TGTGCCAGCAGTTACCCGGACAAGGGGGGGGAGACCCAGTACTTC.

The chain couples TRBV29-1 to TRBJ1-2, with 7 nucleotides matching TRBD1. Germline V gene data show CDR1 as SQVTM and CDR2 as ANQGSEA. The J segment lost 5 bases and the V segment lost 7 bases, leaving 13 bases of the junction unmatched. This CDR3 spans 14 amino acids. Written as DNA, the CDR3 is TGCAGCGCCACCCCCGGGACAGTCAATTATGGCTACACCTTC. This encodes CSATPGTVNYGYTF.

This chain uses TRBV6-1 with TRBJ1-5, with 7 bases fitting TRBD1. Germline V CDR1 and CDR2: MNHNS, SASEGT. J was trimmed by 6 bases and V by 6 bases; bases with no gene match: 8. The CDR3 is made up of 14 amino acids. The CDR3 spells CASRDTNRGQPQHF. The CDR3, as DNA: TGTGCCAGCAGGGACACTAACAGGGGTCAGCCCCAGCATTTT.

CDR3 residues: CASSTRQGARGELFF. CDR3 DNA sequence: TGTGCCAGCAGTACCCGACAGGGGGCCCGCGGGGAGCTGTTTTTT. The chain combines TRBV6-6 with TRBJ2-2; 10 bases fit TRBD1. This CDR3 region has 15 residues. Germline CDR1 reads MNHNY; CDR2 reads SVGAGI (reference sequence). V shed 5 bases and J 7 bases; nucleotides not matched to a gene: 7.

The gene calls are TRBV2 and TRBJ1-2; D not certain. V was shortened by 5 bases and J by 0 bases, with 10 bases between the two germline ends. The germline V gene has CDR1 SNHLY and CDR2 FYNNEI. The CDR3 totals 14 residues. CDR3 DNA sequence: TGTGCCAGCAGTTCGAGGGCCACTAACTATGGCTACACCTTC. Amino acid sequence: CASSSRATNYGYTF.

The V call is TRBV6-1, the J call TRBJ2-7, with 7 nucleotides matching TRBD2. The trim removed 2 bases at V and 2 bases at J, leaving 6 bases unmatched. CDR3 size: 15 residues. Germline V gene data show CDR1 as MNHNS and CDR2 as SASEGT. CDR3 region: CASSERSRGTYEQYF. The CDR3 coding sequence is TGTGCCAGCAGTGAAAGGTCGCGGGGGACCTACGAGCAGTACTTC.

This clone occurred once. The CDR3 protein is CASSDTSILSGANVLTF. The CDR3 DNA is TGTGCCAGCAGTGACACTAGCATCCTCTCTGGGGCCAACGTCCTGACTTTC. This sequence joins TRBV2 and TRBJ2-6; maybe TRBD2 (6 bases). Germline CDR1 is SNHLY and CDR2 is FYNNEI. The CDR3 has 17 residues. V shed 3 bases and J shed 0 bases, with 12 bases lying between them.

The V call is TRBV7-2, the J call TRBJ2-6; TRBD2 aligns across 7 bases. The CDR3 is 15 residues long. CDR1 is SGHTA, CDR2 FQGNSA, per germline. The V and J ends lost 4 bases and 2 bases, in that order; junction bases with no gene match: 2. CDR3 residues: CASSWGGAGANVLTF. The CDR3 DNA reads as TGTGCCAGCAGCTGGGGAGGGGCTGGGGCCAACGTCCTGACTTTC.

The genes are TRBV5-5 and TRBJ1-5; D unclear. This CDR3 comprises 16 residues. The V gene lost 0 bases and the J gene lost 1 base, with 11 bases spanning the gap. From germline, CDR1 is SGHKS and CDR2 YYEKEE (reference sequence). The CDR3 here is CASSLDSLASNQPQHF. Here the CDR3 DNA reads TGTGCCAGCAGCTTGGACAGCCTTGCCAGCAATCAGCCCCAGCATTTT.

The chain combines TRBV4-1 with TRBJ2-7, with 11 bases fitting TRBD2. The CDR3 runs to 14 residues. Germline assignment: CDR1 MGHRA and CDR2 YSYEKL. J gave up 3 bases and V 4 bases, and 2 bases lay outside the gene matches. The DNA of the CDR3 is TGCGCCAGCAGCCCCGGGACTAGCGGCTACGAGCAGTACTTC. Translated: CASSPGTSGYEQYF.

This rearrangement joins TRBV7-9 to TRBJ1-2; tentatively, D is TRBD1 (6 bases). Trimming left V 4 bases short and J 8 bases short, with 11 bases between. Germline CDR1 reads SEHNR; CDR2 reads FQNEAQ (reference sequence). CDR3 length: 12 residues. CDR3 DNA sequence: TGTGCCAGCAGCTACTCAGGGGTCGGCTACACCTTC. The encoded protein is CASSYSGVGYTF.

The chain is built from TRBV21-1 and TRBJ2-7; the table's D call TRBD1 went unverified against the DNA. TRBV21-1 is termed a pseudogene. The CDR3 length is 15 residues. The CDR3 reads CASSKEMDRGTEQYF. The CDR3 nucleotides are TGTGCCAGCAGCAAAGAAATGGACAGAGGGACCGAGCAGTACTTC.

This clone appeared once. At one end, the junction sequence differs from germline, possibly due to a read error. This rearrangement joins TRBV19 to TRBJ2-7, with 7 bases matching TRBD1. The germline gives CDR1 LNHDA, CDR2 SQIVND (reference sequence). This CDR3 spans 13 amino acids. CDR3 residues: CASSPRQGTQQDF. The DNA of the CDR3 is TGTGCCAGTAGTCCTCGACAGGGCACCCAACAAGACTTC.

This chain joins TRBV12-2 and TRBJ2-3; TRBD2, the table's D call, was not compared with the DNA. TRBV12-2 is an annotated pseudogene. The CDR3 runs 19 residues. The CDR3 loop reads CASRPQSGTSGSYPDTQYF. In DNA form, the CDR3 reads TGTGCAAGTCGCCCACAATCTGGGACTAGCGGGAGCTACCCAGATACGCAGTATTTT.